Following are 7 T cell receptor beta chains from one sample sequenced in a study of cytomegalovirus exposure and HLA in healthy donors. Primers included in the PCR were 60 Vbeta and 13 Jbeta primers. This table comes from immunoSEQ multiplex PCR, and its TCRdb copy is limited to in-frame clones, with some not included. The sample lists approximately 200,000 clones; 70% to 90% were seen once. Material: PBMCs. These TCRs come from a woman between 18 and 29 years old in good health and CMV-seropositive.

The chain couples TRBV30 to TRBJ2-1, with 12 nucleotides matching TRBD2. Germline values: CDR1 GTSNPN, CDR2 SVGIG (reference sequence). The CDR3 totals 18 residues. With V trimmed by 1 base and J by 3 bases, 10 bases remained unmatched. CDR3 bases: TGTGCCTGGAGTGGGGGACTAGCGGGCCATCTCAACTACAATGAGCAGTTCTTC. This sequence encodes CAWSGGLAGHLNYNEQFF.

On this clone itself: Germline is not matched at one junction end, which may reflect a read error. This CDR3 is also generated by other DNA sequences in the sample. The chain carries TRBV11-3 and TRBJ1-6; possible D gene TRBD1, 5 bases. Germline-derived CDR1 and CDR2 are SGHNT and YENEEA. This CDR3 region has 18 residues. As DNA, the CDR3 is TGCGCCAGCAGCGACCCGGGACGGGGGAGCTCCTATAATTCACCCCTCCACTTT. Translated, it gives CASSDPGRGSSYNSPLHF.

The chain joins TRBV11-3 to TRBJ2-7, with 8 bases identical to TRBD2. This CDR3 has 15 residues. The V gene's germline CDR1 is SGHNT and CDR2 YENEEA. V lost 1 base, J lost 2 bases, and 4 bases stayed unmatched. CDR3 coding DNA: TGTGCCAGCAGCTTAGCCCCGGGAGGGCCCTACGAGCAGTACGTC. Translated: CASSLAPGGPYEQYV.

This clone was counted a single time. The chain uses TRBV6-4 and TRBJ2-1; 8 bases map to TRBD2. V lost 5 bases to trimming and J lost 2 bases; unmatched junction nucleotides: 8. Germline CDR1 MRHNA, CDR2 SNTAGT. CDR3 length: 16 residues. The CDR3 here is CASSPTGTRPYNEQFF. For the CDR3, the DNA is TGTGCCAGCAGTCCAACCGGGACTAGGCCCTACAATGAGCAGTTCTTC.

The chain's CDR3 is CASSLAAGELFF. CDR3 DNA sequence: TGTGCCAGCAGCTTGGCGGCCGGGGAGCTGTTTTTT. The chain uses TRBV5-6 and TRBJ2-2; no reliable D call. Germline V gene lookup returns CDR1 SGHDT and CDR2 YYEEEE. The CDR3 has 12 amino acids. Trimming took 0 bases from V and 6 from J, leaving 3 bases between them.

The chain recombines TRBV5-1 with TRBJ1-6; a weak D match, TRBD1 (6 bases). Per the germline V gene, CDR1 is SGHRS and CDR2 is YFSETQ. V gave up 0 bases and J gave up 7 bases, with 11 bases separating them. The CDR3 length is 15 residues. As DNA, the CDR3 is TGCGCCAGCAGCTTGGACGGGACAAGAAATTCACCCCTCCACTTT. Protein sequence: CASSLDGTRNSPLHF.

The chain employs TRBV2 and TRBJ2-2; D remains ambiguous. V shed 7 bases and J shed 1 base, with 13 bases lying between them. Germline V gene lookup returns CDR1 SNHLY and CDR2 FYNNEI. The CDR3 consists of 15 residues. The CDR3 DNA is TGTGCCAGCAAGCGAGGAGAGCTGAACACCGGGGAGCTGTTTTTT. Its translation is CASKRGELNTGELFF. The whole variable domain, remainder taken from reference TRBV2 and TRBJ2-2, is EPEVTQTPSHQVTQMGQEVILRCVPISNHLYFYWYRQILGQKVEFLVSFYNNEISEKSEIFDDQFSVERPDGSNFTLKIRSTKLEDSAMYFCASKRGELNTGELFFGEGSRLTVL.